This T cell receptor (beta chain) was obtained from a study of a mutant IDH1 vaccine in newly diagnosed glioma. Study information: All eight of the vaccinations patients received fell in weeks 1, 3, 5, 7, 11, 15, 19 and 23. Vaccination started 4-6 weeks after radiotherapy alone, or with temozolomide cycles. Study findings and constraints: Altogether, 80% to 95% of patients exhibited vaccine-induced immune responses.

This clone was detected only a few times. Its antigen is undetermined. Germline CDR1 and CDR2: SGDLS and YYNGEE. Trimming took off 0 bases at V and 9 bases at J, with 16 bases between the two ends. CDR3 length: 15 residues. Assay used: immunoSEQ multiplex PCR; TCRdb lists only in-frame clones, some missing. The data contain around 52,000 clones, 70% to 90% of them singletons. The time point was: week 5, during vaccination. In the vaccine, a single dose held 300 ug of the mutant IDH1 20-mer peptide, along with topical imiquimod. The starting material was PBMCs, obtained from a glioma patient whose treatment included an IDH1 peptide vaccine. The TCR sequence derives from a woman between 35 and 50 years old with glioma. The chain couples TRBV9 to TRBJ1-5; tentative D call: TRBD1 (6 bases). CDR3 region: CASSVGGAVEGPQHF. In DNA, the CDR3 is TGTGCCAGCAGCGTAGGGGGGGCGGTTGAGGGGCCCCAGCATTTT. The full variable domain, rest sourced from reference TRBV9 and TRBJ1-5, is DSGVTQTPKHLITATGQRVTLRCSPRSGDLSVYWYQQSLDQGLQFLIQYYNGEERAKGNILERFSAQQFPDLHSELNLSSLELGDSALYFCASSVGGAVEGPQHFGDGTRLSIL.